The 6 T cell receptor beta chains below were found in one sample sequenced in a study of blood T cells in healthy people across ages. Then a second PCR, running about 6 to 11 cycles, was carried out with a sample-barcoded 5' primer and a J-beta primer mix. A single record per CDR3 protein comes from TCRdb applying MiXCR to the 5' RACE reads. This table holds 1.5 million to 2 million distinct CDR3 sequences, 25% to 30% found once. Sequencing was done on a sample of blood. These receptor sequences come from a woman in her 30s in good health.

This sequence joins TRBV25-1 and TRBJ2-7; a weak D match, TRBD2 (6 bases). Trimming took 4 bases from V and 3 from J, leaving 10 bases between them. The germline V gene encodes CDR1 MGHDK and CDR2 SYGVNS. The CDR3 has 13 amino acids. CDR3 amino acids: CASSVTRYYEQYF. DNA for the CDR3: TGTGCCAGCAGTGTGACTAGATACTACGAGCAGTACTTC.

This clonotype was observed a handful of times. This sequence joins TRBV7-9 and TRBJ2-3; 12 bases line up with TRBD2. The CDR3 sequence is 16 residues long. After removal of 6 bases from V and 0 bases from J, the junction contained 4 bases not matched to a gene. The V gene's germline CDR1 is SEHNR and CDR2 FQNEAQ (reference sequence). The CDR3 nucleotides read TGTGCCAGCAGACCGACTAGCGGGAGCAGCACAGATACGCAGTATTTT. This sequence encodes CASRPTSGSSTDTQYF.

V usage is TRBV7-2 and J usage is TRBJ1-2, with D unresolved. V shed 5 bases and J shed 8 bases, with 18 bases lying between them. This CDR3 contains 14 residues. Per germline, CDR1 SGHTA and CDR2 FQGNSA. The CDR3 nucleotides read TGTGCCAGCAGCGAAAGAGGACTCGTGTGGGGCTACACCTTC. This codes for CASSERGLVWGYTF.

The chain links TRBV7-2 to TRBJ2-1, with TRBD2 matching 13 bases. The V gene end was trimmed by 3 bases and the J gene end by 7 bases; junction bases not matched to a gene: 9. Germline lookup yields CDR1 SGHTA and CDR2 FQGNSA. The CDR3 runs 17 residues. The CDR3 here is CASSFPLAGGPSNEQFF. The CDR3 DNA follows: TGTGCCAGCAGCTTTCCACTAGCGGGAGGGCCATCTAATGAGCAGTTCTTC.

This clonotype was counted between two and nine times. Sequence at one end of the junction differs from germline and may be a read error. The CDR3 loop reads CGASTNSYEQYF. The CDR3 DNA reads TGCGGTGCTAGTACCAACTCCTACGAGCAGTACTTC. This chain joins TRBV20-1 and TRBJ2-7; D ambiguous. Looked up from germline, CDR1 is DFQATT and CDR2 is SNEGSKA (reference sequence). This CDR3 has 12 amino acids.

The genes are TRBV10-3 and TRBJ2-3; 11 bases fit TRBD2. The CDR3 has 17 amino acids. The V gene's germline CDR1 is ENHRY and CDR2 SYGVKD. J gave up 5 bases and V 0 bases, and 7 bases lay outside the gene matches. This CDR3 reads CAISESLAGGRGDTQYF. CDR3 nucleotides: TGTGCCATCAGTGAGTCCCTAGCGGGGGGCCGGGGAGATACGCAGTATTTT.